In its sample, the clone carrying this TCR beta chain was seen once. The data were taken from a study of blood T cell repertoires in COVID-19. Some clones are missing from TCRdb's copy, which holds only in-frame ones; the method was immunoSEQ multiplex PCR. The profile shows 250,000 to 350,000 clones, around 90% of them singletons. Trimming shortened V by 3 bases and J by 0 bases, and 12 bases separated the two germline ends. The CDR3 covers 15 residues. CDR1 is SGHKS, CDR2 YYEKEE, per germline (reference sequence). The sequencing sample was made of PBMCs or T cells enriched from blood (not recorded which). The V and J genes are TRBV5-5 and TRBJ1-1; TRBD1 is a possible D gene (5 bases). This receptor was identified in a man in his sixties who had recovered from COVID-19. DNA for the CDR3: TGTGCCAGCAGCTGGGGAACAGGTGTGAACACTGAAGCTTTCTTT. It codes for CASSWGTGVNTEAFF.